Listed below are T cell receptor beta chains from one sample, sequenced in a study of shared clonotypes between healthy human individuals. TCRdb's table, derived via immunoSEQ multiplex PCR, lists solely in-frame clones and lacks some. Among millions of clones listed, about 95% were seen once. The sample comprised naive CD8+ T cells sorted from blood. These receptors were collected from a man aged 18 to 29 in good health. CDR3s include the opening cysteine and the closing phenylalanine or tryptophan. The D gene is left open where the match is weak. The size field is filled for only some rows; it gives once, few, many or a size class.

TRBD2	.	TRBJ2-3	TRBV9	CASSVEGSGGGDTQYF	TGTGCCAGCAGCGTAGAAGGGAGCGGGGGAGGGGATACGCAGTATTTT
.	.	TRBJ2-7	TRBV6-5	CASSYGAWDEQYF	TGTGCCAGCAGTTACGGGGCTTGGGACGAGCAGTACTTC
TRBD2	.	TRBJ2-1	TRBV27	CASSHQLAGDNEQFF	TGTGCCAGCAGTCACCAACTAGCGGGGGACAATGAGCAGTTCTTC
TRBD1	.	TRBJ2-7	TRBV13	CASSPTGGRSYEQYF	TGTGCCAGCAGCCCCACAGGGGGCCGGTCCTACGAGCAGTACTTC
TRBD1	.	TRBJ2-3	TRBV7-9	CASSPPGRGLGDTQYF	TGTGCCAGCAGCCCCCCCGGCAGGGGGCTAGGAGATACGCAGTATTTT
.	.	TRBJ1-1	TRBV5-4	CASSPEGGVVTEAFF	TGTGCCAGCAGCCCCGAGGGGGGGGTTGTCACTGAAGCTTTCTTT
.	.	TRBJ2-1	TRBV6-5	CASSYGTSSYNEQFF	TGTGCCAGCAGTTACGGAACGAGCTCCTACAATGAGCAGTTCTTC
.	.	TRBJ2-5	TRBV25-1	CASARETQYF	TGTGCCAGCGCCAGGGAGACCCAGTACTTC
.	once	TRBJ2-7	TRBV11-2	CASSASGGYSYEQYF	TGTGCCAGCAGCGCTAGTGGCGGATACTCCTACGAGCAGTACTTC
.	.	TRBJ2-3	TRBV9	CASSVDDISRQYF	TGTGCCAGCAGCGTAGATGATATCTCACGACAGTATTTT
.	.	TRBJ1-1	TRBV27	CASSFEGATEAFF	TGTGCCAGCAGTTTCGAAGGGGCCACTGAAGCTTTCTTT
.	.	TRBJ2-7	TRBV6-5	CASSYTEIGEQYF	TGTGCCAGCAGTTACACAGAAATAGGGGAGCAGTACTTC
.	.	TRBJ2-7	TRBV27	CASSLGSSSYEQYF	TGTGCCAGCAGCTTAGGGTCCTCCTCCTACGAGCAGTACTTC
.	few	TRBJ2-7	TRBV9	CASSVADAAYEQYF	TGTGCCAGCAGCGTAGCGGACGCAGCCTACGAGCAGTACTTC
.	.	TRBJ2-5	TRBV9	CASSSIGSQETQYF	TGTGCCAGCAGCTCCATAGGGTCCCAAGAGACCCAGTACTTC
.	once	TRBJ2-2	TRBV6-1	CASSVRTDNTGELFF	TGTGCCAGCAGTGTTCGGACAGACAACACCGGGGAGCTGTTTTTT
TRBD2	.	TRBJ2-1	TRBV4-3	CASSQDQGLAGREQFF	TGCGCCAGCAGCCAAGACCAGGGACTAGCGGGACGGGAGCAGTTCTTC
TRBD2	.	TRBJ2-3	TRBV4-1	CASSQGGTSGRESDTQYF	TGCGCCAGCAGCCAAGGCGGGACTAGCGGTAGAGAATCAGATACGCAGTATTTT
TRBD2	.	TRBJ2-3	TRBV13	CASSLDASGVTDTQYF	TGTGCCAGCAGCTTAGATGCTAGCGGGGTCACAGATACGCAGTATTTT
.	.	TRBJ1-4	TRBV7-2	CASSLGGGLLFF	TGTGCCAGCAGCTTAGGGGGAGGCTTACTGTTTTTT
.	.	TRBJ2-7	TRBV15	CATSRSSLTAEQYF	TGTGCCACCAGCAGATCCTCCCTCACGGCAGAGCAGTACTTC
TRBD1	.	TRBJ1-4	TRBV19	CASSRRDRGNEKLFF	TGTGCCAGTAGTCGCCGGGACAGGGGGAATGAAAAACTGTTTTTT
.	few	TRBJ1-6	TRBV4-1	CASQGLGSPLHF	TGCGCCTCGCAGGGTTTGGGTTCACCCCTCCACTTT
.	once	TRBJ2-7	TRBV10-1	CASSQTGGHVYEQYF	TGCGCCAGCAGTCAGACTGGAGGACACGTCTACGAGCAGTACTTC
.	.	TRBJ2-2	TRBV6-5	CASSYSMAGNTGELFF	TGTGCCAGCAGTTACTCAATGGCGGGAAACACCGGGGAGCTGTTTTTT
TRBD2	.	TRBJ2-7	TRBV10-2	CASSDSAGGHEQYF	TGCGCCAGCAGTGATTCCGCGGGGGGGCACGAGCAGTACTTC
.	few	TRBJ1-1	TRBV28	CASSFRVGDTEAFF	TGTGCCAGCAGTTTCAGGGTTGGGGATACTGAAGCTTTCTTT
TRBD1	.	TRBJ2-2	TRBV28	CASSITGGRTGELFF	TGTGCCAGCAGTATAACAGGGGGCCGAACCGGGGAGCTGTTTTTT
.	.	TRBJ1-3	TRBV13	CASSDDSGNTIYF	TGTGCCAGCAGCGACGACTCTGGAAACACCATATATTTT
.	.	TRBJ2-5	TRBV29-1	CSVLQGGETQYF	TGCAGCGTTCTTCAGGGGGGAGAGACCCAGTACTTC
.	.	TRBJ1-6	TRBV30	CAWSVQGGSPLHF	TGTGCCTGGAGTGTTCAGGGAGGGTCACCCCTCCACTTT
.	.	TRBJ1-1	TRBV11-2	CASSADGVTEAFF	TGTGCCAGCAGCGCCGACGGGGTAACCGAAGCTTTCTTT
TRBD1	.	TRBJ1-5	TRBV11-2	CASSLGGQGYNQPQHF	TGTGCCAGCAGCTTAGGCGGACAGGGGTACAATCAGCCCCAGCATTTT
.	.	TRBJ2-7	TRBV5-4	CASSPGPSYEQYF	TGTGCCAGCAGCCCCGGACCTTCCTACGAGCAGTACTTC
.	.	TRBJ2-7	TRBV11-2	CASSLVPDGYEQYF	TGTGCCAGCAGCTTAGTTCCGGACGGCTACGAGCAGTACTTC
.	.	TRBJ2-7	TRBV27	CASSPTGYEQYF	TGTGCCAGCAGTCCCACAGGTTACGAGCAGTACTTC
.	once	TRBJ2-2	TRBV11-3	CASSLEYGELFF	TGTGCCAGCAGCTTAGAATACGGGGAGCTGTTTTTT